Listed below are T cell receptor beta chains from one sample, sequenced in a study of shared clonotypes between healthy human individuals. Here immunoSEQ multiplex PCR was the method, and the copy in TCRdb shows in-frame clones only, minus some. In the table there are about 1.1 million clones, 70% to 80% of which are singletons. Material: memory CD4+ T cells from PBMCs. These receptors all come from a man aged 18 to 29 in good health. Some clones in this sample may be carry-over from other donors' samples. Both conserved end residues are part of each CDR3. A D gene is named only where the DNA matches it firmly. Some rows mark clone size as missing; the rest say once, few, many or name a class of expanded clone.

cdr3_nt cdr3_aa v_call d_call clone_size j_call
TGTGCCAGCAGCTTGTCAGACAGGGCGAACACCGGGGAGCTGTTTTTT CASSLSDRANTGELFF TRBV5-6 TRBD1 . TRBJ2-2
TGTGCCAGCAGCCCCGGGACTAGCAGTTACAATGAGCAGTTCTTC CASSPGTSSYNEQFF TRBV28 TRBD2 . TRBJ2-1
TGTGCCTGGAGTGCCCGGACGGACGGGGAGCTGTTTTTT CAWSARTDGELFF TRBV30 . . TRBJ2-2
TGTGCCAGCAGTTTAACCTACGAGCAGTACTTC CASSLTYEQYF TRBV28 . . TRBJ2-7
TGCGCCAGAAGGACTAGCGGACTACAAGAGACCCAGTACTTC CARRTSGLQETQYF TRBV4-3 TRBD2 . TRBJ2-5
TGTGCCAGCAGCGGGTCGGAAGAGACCCAGTACTTC CASSGSEETQYF TRBV11-2 . once TRBJ2-5
TGTGCCAGCAGCCCAAGGACTAGCGGGAGGAACGAGCAGTACTTC CASSPRTSGRNEQYF TRBV28 TRBD2 . TRBJ2-7
TGTGCCACCAGCAGAGATCAGTCGGGGGCTGGAAACACCATATATTTT CATSRDQSGAGNTIYF TRBV15 . once TRBJ1-3
TGTGCCAGCAGCTTAGCATTGGGCGAGCAGTACTTC CASSLALGEQYF TRBV7-6 . few TRBJ2-7
TGTGCCATCACGGGGGGATCCTATGGCTACACCTTC CAITGGSYGYTF TRBV10-3 . . TRBJ1-2
TGCAGCGTTGAAGTCGCCTACGAGCAGTACTTC CSVEVAYEQYF TRBV29-1 . . TRBJ2-7
TGTGCCAGTAGTATGGGCGGATCCTACAATGAGCAGTTCTTC CASSMGGSYNEQFF TRBV19 . . TRBJ2-1